The 6 T cell receptor beta chains below were found in one sample sequenced in a study of cytomegalovirus exposure and HLA in healthy donors. The study ran its PCR with 60 Vbeta and 13 Jbeta primers. Libraries were prepared by immunoSEQ multiplex PCR; TCRdb keeps only in-frame clonotypes and omits some of them. The data hold some 130,000 clones, with over 70% observed a single time. The sample consisted of PBMCs. These receptor sequences come from a man aged 25-40 years in good health and CMV-seronegative.

The CDR3 region is CASSPGTEPYEQYF. The CDR3 DNA sequence: TGTGCCAGCAGCCCGGGGACAGAACCCTACGAGCAGTACTTC. The V and J genes are TRBV5-4 and TRBJ2-7; TRBD1 matches at 7 bases. The V gene's germline CDR1 is SGHNT and CDR2 YYREEE (reference sequence). With V trimmed by 4 bases and J by 2 bases, 6 bases remained unmatched. The CDR3 spans 14 residues.

The rearrangement links TRBV5-1 to TRBJ1-1, with unresolved D. Germline V gives CDR1 SGHRS, CDR2 YFSETQ. Trimming left V 0 bases short and J 1 base short, with 10 bases between. The CDR3 contains 15 residues. CDR3 bases: TGCGCCAGCAGCTTGGGACACGCTGGGAACACTGAAGCTTTCTTT. Protein sequence: CASSLGHAGNTEAFF.

This rearrangement joins TRBV27 to TRBJ2-3; 9 bases match TRBD1. The trim removed 1 base at V and 4 bases at J, leaving 3 bases unmatched. Germline V gene sequence: CDR1 MNHEY, CDR2 SMNVEV (reference sequence). The CDR3 has 15 residues. CDR3 coding DNA: TGTGCCAGCAGTTTATTTGGACAGGGGTCAGATACGCAGTATTTT. This sequence encodes CASSLFGQGSDTQYF.

The genes are TRBV5-1 and TRBJ2-7; D not certain. Germline lookup yields CDR1 SGHRS and CDR2 YFSETQ. The V end lost 4 bases, the J end lost 2 bases, and 7 bases lay between the germline ends. CDR3 length equals 12 residues. The DNA of the CDR3 is TGCGCCAGCAGCCGAGGTACCTACGAGCAGTACTTC. Translating it yields CASSRGTYEQYF.

The chain combines TRBV7-9 with TRBJ2-7, with 9 positions matching TRBD1. J lost 4 bases, V lost 8 bases, and 3 bases had no gene match. The CDR3 consists of 12 residues. Germline V CDR1 and CDR2: SEHNR, FQNEAQ (reference sequence). The CDR3 sequence is CASGTGWYEQYF. In nucleotides, the CDR3 is TGTGCCAGCGGGACAGGGTGGTACGAGCAGTACTTC.

V gene TRBV13 combines with J gene TRBJ2-1; 8 bases agree with TRBD2. The junction had 8 bases not matched to a gene; V was cut back by 5 bases and J by 5 bases. CDR3 length equals 15 residues. The germline gives CDR1 PRHDT, CDR2 FYEKMQ (reference sequence). CDR3 protein: CASSHRAGGNNEQFF. The CDR3 DNA follows: TGTGCCAGCAGCCATCGGGCGGGAGGAAACAATGAGCAGTTCTTC.